The TCR beta chain described here comes from a study of shared clonotypes between healthy human individuals. About the research overall: Researchers drew samples from two women and three men aged 18 to 49.

There are 14 residues in the CDR3. The germline V gene has CDR1 MNHEY and CDR2 SVGAGI. Trimming removed 6 bases at V and 3 bases at J, with 15 bases between. Points on this clone: The antigen is undetermined.

Replicate PCRs from sorted subsets contained about 200 ng DNA, which is tens of thousands of T cell genomes. Using immunoSEQ multiplex PCR, the repertoire was profiled, and TCRdb retains in-frame clones only, with some absent. The sample contains 2 million to 2.5 million clones, about 92% of which appear only once. Study-wide results and caveats: The diversity represented, both genetic and in exposure history, was limited by few donors.

The rearrangement joins TRBV6-5 to TRBJ2-7, with a possible D match to TRBD1 (6 bases). Sequencing was performed on naive CD4+ T cells from PBMCs. Subset reported: CD45RA+ positively selected. The receptor was derived from a man between 18 and 29 years old in good health. Some clones in this sample may be carry-over from other donors' samples. The chain's CDR3 is CASSRAGTSYEQYF. In nucleotides, the CDR3 is TGTGCCAGCAGCCGTGCCGGGACAAGCTACGAGCAGTACTTC.